Following are 20 T cell receptor beta chains from one sample sequenced in a study of cytomegalovirus exposure and HLA in healthy donors. Sequenced by immunoSEQ multiplex PCR; TCRdb stores in-frame clones only, minus some. The sample holds about 73,000 clones; over 85% are singletons and the top ten take 3.5% to 4%. Sequenced sample: PBMCs. The receptors were gathered from a woman aged 18-29 years in good health and CMV-seropositive.

The chain couples TRBV2 to TRBJ2-2; tentatively, D is TRBD1 (6 bases). This CDR3 region has 16 residues. The V gene lost 5 bases and the J gene lost 0 bases, with 13 bases spanning the gap. Germline CDR1 is SNHLY and CDR2 is FYNNEI. As DNA, the CDR3 is TGTGCCAGCAGTCCCCAGGGGCTAGCGAACACCGGGGAGCTGTTTTTT. Its protein product is CASSPQGLANTGELFF.

The CDR3 spells CASSLNLAKTDTQYF. The DNA of the CDR3 is TGTGCCAGCAGTTTAAATCTAGCAAAAACAGATACGCAGTATTTT. This chain joins TRBV27 and TRBJ2-3, with D perhaps matching TRBD2 (5 bases). CDR1 is MNHEY and CDR2 is SMNVEV in the germline V gene (reference sequence). CDR3 length equals 15 residues. With 2 bases removed from V and 3 bases from J, the gap between germline ends came to 12 bases.

This clone was recorded once. The chain has TRBV29-1 and TRBJ2-2; 10 bases fit TRBD1. Germline V gene data show CDR1 as SQVTM and CDR2 as ANQGSEA. V was pared by 4 bases and J by 6 bases, with 8 bases of the junction left unmatched. CDR3 length: 15 residues. The CDR3 bases are TGCAGCGTTGTTGGGACAGGGGTAACGTCCGGGGAGCTGTTTTTT. Its translation is CSVVGTGVTSGELFF.

This chain uses TRBV15 with TRBJ1-4, with D possibly matching TRBD1 (5 bases). V was clipped by 0 bases and J by 4 bases, with 12 bases between them. The CDR3 totals 16 residues. Germline V gene sequence: CDR1 LNHNV, CDR2 YYDKDF (reference sequence). The DNA for the CDR3 is TGTGCCACCAGCAGAGATCCGGGGGACCTTAATGAAAAACTGTTTTTT. Translation: CATSRDPGDLNEKLFF.

This chain connects TRBV6-5 to TRBJ2-7; TRBD1 might be the D (5 bases). Per germline, CDR1 MNHEY and CDR2 SVGAGI. V was cut by 2 bases and J by 5 bases, with 16 bases left in between. This CDR3 is built from 15 residues. The CDR3 sequence is CASSYAAGNYHEQYF. The CDR3 DNA reads as TGTGCCAGCAGTTACGCGGCAGGGAATTACCACGAGCAGTACTTC.

V is TRBV27 and J is TRBJ2-5; 8 bases map to TRBD2. The germline CDR1 and CDR2 sequences are MNHEY and SMNVEV (reference sequence). This CDR3 spans 15 amino acids. With V trimmed by 8 bases and J by 0 bases, 8 bases remained unmatched. The CDR3 sequence is CASHDTSGYQETQYF. In DNA form, the CDR3 reads TGTGCCAGCCATGACACTAGCGGCTACCAAGAGACCCAGTACTTC.

The V call is TRBV6-5, the J call TRBJ1-1; tentative D call: TRBD1 (5 bases). The CDR3 runs 13 residues. The germline V gene encodes CDR1 MNHEY and CDR2 SVGAGI. V was shortened by 7 bases and J by 8 bases, with 17 bases between the two germline ends. This chain's CDR3 is CASMTARGYEAFF. DNA of the CDR3: TGTGCCAGCATGACAGCCCGGGGGTACGAAGCTTTCTTT.

The rearrangement links TRBV4-2 to TRBJ1-5; possible D gene TRBD1, 5 bases. The CDR3 spans 16 residues. Trimming took 0 bases from V and 7 from J, leaving 16 bases between them. Per germline, CDR1 LGHNA and CDR2 YNFKEQ. The CDR3 nucleotides read TGTGCCAGCAGCCAAGACACCGTTGGGGCGGAACAGCCCCAGCATTTT. Translated: CASSQDTVGAEQPQHF.

This chain uses TRBV10-1 with TRBJ1-1, with 8 nucleotides matching TRBD1. J gave up 1 base and V 3 bases, and 4 bases lay outside the gene matches. This CDR3 is 15 amino acids long. CDR1 WNHNN and CDR2 SYGVQD come from the germline V gene (reference sequence). CDR3 in DNA: TGCGCCAGCAGTGACCAGGGGGCCCCGAACACTGAAGCTTTCTTT. It encodes CASSDQGAPNTEAFF.

The CDR3 sequence is CASNHREWMNTEAFF. CDR3 DNA: TGTGCCAGTAACCACCGGGAATGGATGAACACTGAAGCTTTCTTT. The rearrangement uses TRBV19 and TRBJ1-1; no clear D gene. Germline V gene sequence: CDR1 LNHDA, CDR2 SQIVND (reference sequence). V lost 7 bases and J lost 0, with 15 bases in between. The CDR3 totals 15 residues. The variable domain in full, with the rest retrieved from reference TRBV19 and TRBJ1-1, is DGGITQSPKYLFRKEGQNVTLSCEQNLNHDAMYWYRQDPGQGLRLIYYSQIVNDFQKGDIAEGYSVSREKKESFPLTVTSAQKNPTAFYLCASNHREWMNTEAFFGQGTRLTVV.

The rearrangement uses TRBV2 and TRBJ2-5; 7 nucleotides align to TRBD1. The CDR3 is 14 residues long. With V trimmed by 6 bases and J by 5 bases, 9 bases remained unmatched. The V gene's germline CDR1 is SNHLY and CDR2 FYNNEI. The CDR3 DNA reads TGTGCCAGCAGGGAGACAGGGTCCGCGGAGACCCAGTACTTC. Amino acids: CASRETGSAETQYF.

The V gene is TRBV5-6, the J gene TRBJ1-1, with 7 bases fitting TRBD1. Losses at the gene ends were 5 bases for V and 0 bases for J; bases not matched to a gene: 4. The CDR3 consists of 14 residues. CDR1 and CDR2 from the germline V gene are SGHDT and YYEEEE. The CDR3 region has the DNA TGTGCCAGCAGTTGGGGACAGTTGAACACTGAAGCTTTCTTT. Encoded protein: CASSWGQLNTEAFF. Looking up the rest from reference TRBV5-6 and TRBJ1-1 gives the full variable domain: DAGVTQSPTHLIKTRGQQVTLRCSPKSGHDTVSWYQQALGQGPQFIFQYYEEEERQRGNFPDRFSGHQFPNYSSELNVNALLLGDSALYLCASSWGQLNTEAFFGQGTRLTVV.

The chain combines TRBV6-4 with TRBJ2-3; 8 positions match TRBD2. Looked up from germline, CDR1 is MRHNA and CDR2 is SNTAGT. V lost 3 bases, J lost 4 bases, and 6 bases stayed unmatched. This CDR3 contains 15 residues. CDR3 amino acids: CASSESGSGSDTQYF. The CDR3 coding sequence is TGTGCCAGCAGTGAAAGCGGGAGTGGTTCAGATACGCAGTATTTT.

This sequence joins TRBV7-9 and TRBJ2-2; D is possibly TRBD1 (6 bases). Germline V CDR1 and CDR2: SEHNR, FQNEAQ (reference sequence). V lost 5 bases, J lost 2 bases, and 15 bases lay in between. The CDR3 extends over 16 amino acids. The CDR3: CASSLKGGPNTGELFF. The CDR3 DNA reads as TGTGCCAGCAGCCTCAAAGGGGGACCCAACACCGGGGAGCTGTTTTTT.

The V call is TRBV7-9, the J call TRBJ1-4; D unresolved. The CDR3 spans 16 residues. Germline V gene sequence: CDR1 SEHNR, CDR2 FQNEAQ (reference sequence). V was shortened by 3 bases and J by 7 bases, with 18 bases between the two germline ends. In DNA, the CDR3 is TGTGCCAGCAGCTTGGGCCAGGCACCTACGATTGAAAAACTGTTTTTT. Translated: CASSLGQAPTIEKLFF.

The chain uses TRBV10-1 and TRBJ1-3; no firm D call. This CDR3 has 15 residues. Per the germline V gene, CDR1 is WNHNN and CDR2 is SYGVQD (reference sequence). The V gene lost 3 bases and the J gene lost 2 bases, with 11 bases spanning the gap. The CDR3: CASSDSIVPGNTIYF. DNA for the CDR3: TGCGCCAGCAGTGATTCTATCGTCCCTGGAAACACCATATATTTT.

This chain joins TRBV7-6 and TRBJ2-5, with D possibly matching TRBD1 (6 bases). Germline V lookup: CDR1 SGHVS, CDR2 FNYEAQ. V shed 3 bases and J shed 3 bases, with 20 bases lying between them. This CDR3 has 17 amino acids. The CDR3 DNA is TGTGCCAGCAGCTTGGGAGCAACGACAGGTGCAGAAGAGACCCAGTACTTC. It is translated as CASSLGATTGAEETQYF.

The V and J genes are TRBV10-2 and TRBJ1-2; D unresolved. Trimming removed 0 bases at V and 8 bases at J, with 7 bases between. Germline V lookup: CDR1 WSHSY, CDR2 SAAADI. This CDR3 spans 12 amino acids. CDR3 sequence: CASSESRLGYTF. The CDR3 region has the DNA TGCGCCAGCAGTGAGTCCAGGCTGGGCTACACCTTC.

The chain employs TRBV29-1 and TRBJ1-3; no reliable D call. The ends were cut back, 5 bases at V and 0 bases at J, with 11 bases in the middle. The CDR3 runs 14 residues. Germline V gene data show CDR1 as SQVTM and CDR2 as ANQGSEA. The CDR3 DNA sequence: TGCAGCGTTCGCCCGGGTTACTCTGGAAACACCATATATTTT. It is translated as CSVRPGYSGNTIYF.

The chain uses TRBV4-1 and TRBJ1-4; no firm D call. CDR1 MGHRA and CDR2 YSYEKL come from the germline V gene. V dropped 3 bases and J dropped 0 bases, with 8 bases sitting between them. The CDR3 length is 15 residues. The CDR3 nucleotides read TGCGCCAGCAGCCATGTCGGGGCAACTAATGAAAAACTGTTTTTT. Its protein is CASSHVGATNEKLFF.